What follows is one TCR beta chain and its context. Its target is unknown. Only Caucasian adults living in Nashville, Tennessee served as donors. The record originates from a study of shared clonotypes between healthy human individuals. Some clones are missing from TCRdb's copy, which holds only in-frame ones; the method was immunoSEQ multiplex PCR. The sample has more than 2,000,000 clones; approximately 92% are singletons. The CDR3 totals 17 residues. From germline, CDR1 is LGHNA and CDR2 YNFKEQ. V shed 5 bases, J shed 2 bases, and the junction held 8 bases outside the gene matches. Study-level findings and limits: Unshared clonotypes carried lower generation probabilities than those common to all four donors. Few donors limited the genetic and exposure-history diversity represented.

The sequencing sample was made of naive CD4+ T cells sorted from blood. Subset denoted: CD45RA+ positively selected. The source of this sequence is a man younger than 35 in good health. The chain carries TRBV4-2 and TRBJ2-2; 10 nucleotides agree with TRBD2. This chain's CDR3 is CASSTRSGRDNTGELFF. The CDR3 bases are TGTGCCAGCAGCACCCGAAGCGGGAGGGATAACACCGGGGAGCTGTTTTTT.